Listed below are T cell receptor beta chains from one sample, sequenced in a study of cytomegalovirus exposure and HLA in healthy donors. The method was immunoSEQ multiplex PCR; TCRdb's version includes in-frame clones alone and lacks a portion of them. Of 180,000 or so clones in the sample, roughly 80% are singletons; the top ten hold about 1.5%. The sequenced sample was PBMCs. The receptors were gathered from a middle-aged man in good health and CMV-seronegative. The CDR3 runs from the conserved cysteine through the conserved F or W. Size is omitted from some rows. Given values are once, few, many or a class for expanded clones.

V: TRBV11-2
size: .
CDR3: CASSWRQATLSGNTIYF

V: TRBV19
size: .
CDR3: CASSIGGQANTEAFF

V: TRBV6-1
size: .
CDR3: CASTRGPYNEQFF

V: TRBV19
size: .
CDR3: CASTSGWEDTQYF

V: TRBV7-9
size: .
CDR3: CASSPSSNQPQHF

V: TRBV11-3
size: .
CDR3: CASSLGGTGGDIYGYTF

V: TRBV5-1
size: .
CDR3: CASSGGGTGPGDIQYF

V: TRBV28
size: .
CDR3: CASSPQPLSGNEQFF

V: TRBV5-6
size: .
CDR3: CASSIRTSGGGYEQFF

V: TRBV29-1
size: .
CDR3: CSVGSGTGATDTQYF

V: TRBV7-2
size: .
CDR3: CASSKTSGTYTGELFF

V: TRBV6-6
size: few
CDR3: CASSTRGTFQPQHF

V: TRBV4-1
size: .
CDR3: CASSQLAGRHTSYNEQFF

V: TRBV7-3
size: .
CDR3: CASSSRQGMNTEAFF

V: TRBV2
size: .
CDR3: CATRGAASPYNEQFF

V: TRBV14
size: few
CDR3: CASSQGGRGRNTEAFF

V: TRBV15
size: .
CDR3: CATRLVGGNEKLFF

V: TRBV7-2
size: .
CDR3: CASSSRLAGAGDTQYF

V: TRBV7-2
size: .
CDR3: CASSSSRNSYEQYF

V: TRBV19
size: .
CDR3: CASSWGTSGFQFF

V: TRBV7-6
size: once
CDR3: CASSPAGETQYF

V: TRBV11-2
size: .
CDR3: CASSLVAGAPNEQYF

V: TRBV2
size: once
CDR3: CASRDSGRGIYEQYF

V: TRBV11-3
size: .
CDR3: CASSLFLADTQYF

V: TRBV4-2
size: .
CDR3: CASRRLAGDTGELFF

V: TRBV7-3
size: once
CDR3: CASRSKGAQETQYF

V: TRBV5-1
size: .
CDR3: CASSLGQGKVQETQYF

V: TRBV11-3
size: .
CDR3: CASSSRRDRANQPQHF

V: TRBV9
size: .
CDR3: CASSVGTVTGELFF

V: TRBV9
size: .
CDR3: CASSFRTSQETQYF

V: TRBV6-5
size: few
CDR3: CASSYNGGAFF

V: TRBV6-6
size: .
CDR3: CASSYSNRIAFF

V: TRBV4-2
size: .
CDR3: CASSQVGTGDRGEQYF

V: TRBV29-1
size: .
CDR3: CSPKDPSGGQFF

V: TRBV9
size: .
CDR3: CASSVGGGASYNEQFF